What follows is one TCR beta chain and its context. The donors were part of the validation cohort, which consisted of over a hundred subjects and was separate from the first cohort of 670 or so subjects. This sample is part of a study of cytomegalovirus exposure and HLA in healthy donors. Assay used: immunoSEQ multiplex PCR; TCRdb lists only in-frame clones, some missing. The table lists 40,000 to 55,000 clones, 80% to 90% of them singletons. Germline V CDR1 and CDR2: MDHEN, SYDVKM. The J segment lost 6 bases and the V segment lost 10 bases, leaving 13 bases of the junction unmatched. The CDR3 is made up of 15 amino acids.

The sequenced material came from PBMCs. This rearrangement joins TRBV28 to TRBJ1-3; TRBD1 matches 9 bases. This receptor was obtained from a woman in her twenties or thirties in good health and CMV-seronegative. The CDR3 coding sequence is TGTGCCACCATCCCCGGGGACAGGGCGATAAACACCATATATTTT. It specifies CATIPGDRAINTIYF.